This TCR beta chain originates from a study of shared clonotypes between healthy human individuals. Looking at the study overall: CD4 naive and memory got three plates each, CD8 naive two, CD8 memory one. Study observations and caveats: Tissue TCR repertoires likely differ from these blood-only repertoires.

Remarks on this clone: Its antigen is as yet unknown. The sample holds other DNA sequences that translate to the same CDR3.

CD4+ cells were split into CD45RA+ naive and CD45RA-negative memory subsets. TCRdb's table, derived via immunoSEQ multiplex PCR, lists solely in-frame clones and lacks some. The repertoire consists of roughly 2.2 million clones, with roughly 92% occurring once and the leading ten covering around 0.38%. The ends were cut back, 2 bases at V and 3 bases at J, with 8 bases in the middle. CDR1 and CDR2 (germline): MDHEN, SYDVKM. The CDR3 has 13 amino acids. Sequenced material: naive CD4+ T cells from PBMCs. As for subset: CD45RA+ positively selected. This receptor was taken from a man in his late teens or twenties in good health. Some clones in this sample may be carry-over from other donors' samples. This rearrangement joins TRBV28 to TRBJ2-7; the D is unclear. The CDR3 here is CASSLVGYYEQYF. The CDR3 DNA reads TGTGCCAGCAGTTTAGTGGGATACTACGAGCAGTACTTC.